The sequence of this T cell receptor beta chain was determined in a study of T cell responses to AZD1222 COVID-19 vaccine (dated by TCRdb to about 2021). Regarding the study in general: A total of 230 to 250 trial participants underwent TCR sequencing, of whom 207 had received two doses of AZD1222 and about 25 had received two doses of the MenACWY control vaccine. Enrollment into the trials was organized by age into subgroups of 18-55, 56-69 and 70-plus years, and those subgroups contained approximately 160, 26 and 62 TCR-sequenced participants, respectively.

From the cysteine through the phenylalanine, the CDR3 covers 15 amino acids. Only the CDR3 region is kept as DNA, spanning 45 bases read in frame from base 1. V is cut by 1 base and J by 3 bases, and the space between the germline ends is 13 bases. The CDR1 and CDR2 encoded by the germline V gene (reference sequence) are LGHDT and YNNKEL. The CDR3 regions of human TCRbeta chains were analyzed by immunosequencing. The source study handled its data this way. TCRs in the repertoires were compared against a reference library of SARS-CoV-2-specific TCRs that had been generated with the MIRA antigen-specificity platform. Breadth meant the fraction of unique TCRs that were SARS-CoV-2-associated, whereas depth meant the fraction of total T cells that were SARS-CoV-2-associated. Each spike-specific TCR was assigned to its reactive spike region and to a CD4 or CD8 class using the MIRA data. Log10-transformed breadth and depth values were compared by one-way ANOVA with Sidak's multiple comparisons tests. What TCRdb holds here is the immuneACCESS table cut down to in-frame rearrangements. Part of the clones is not present; checked against another copy, under half of the missing clones reflect an unresolved V gene, and the others are unexplained. V, J and clone size are taken as reported in that table, and D and trimming were inferred from the DNA itself. The sample table records 52,000 or so clones; 75% to 90% of these occur just once. The top ten constitute roughly 19% of the sample.

Broad study findings and their caveats: Spike-specific TCR breadth and depth rose significantly after two AZD1222 doses compared with day 0 and with MenACWY recipients. Because no samples from the day 14 peak response were available, repertoires could be characterized only after the peak T cell response. Conclusions about previously exposed vaccinees are limited, since just 5 or 6 AZD1222 recipients were seropositive for SARS-CoV-2 at baseline. Participants were mostly white British and included more females than males, and it was suggested by the authors that clonal diversity may have been underestimated. Vaccine-associated CD4 TCRs spanned the whole spike protein, with dominant responses in regions 160-218 and 743-854. The 56-69-year group was small, and its depth increase did not reach significance, likely because of low power. Reportedly, close to half of the unique spike-specific TCRs recognized epitopes lying outside the regions that are mutated in the B.1.351 and B.1.1.7 variants.

This specimen's time point label, interpreted: baseline before first vaccination. Interpreted using the paper, the treatment or condition label stands for: meningococcal conjugate vaccine given as trial control. Samples from vaccinated people were obtained from the UK trials COV001 and COV002, which included a single-blind randomized controlled phase 2/3 trial of AZD1222 (ChAdOx1 nCoV-19) in healthy adults. For TCRbeta chain sequencing, PBMC samples were collected from trial participants at day 0 and at day 28 after the second dose. About this clone itself: Its target antigen remains unknown. Base-call qualities are not available, and no considerably larger clone is one nucleotide away.

The receptor was isolated from an adult in good health. Here the chain combines TRBV3-1 (or the pseudogene TRBV3-2) and TRBJ2-7; the best D guess is TRBD1, with 6 bases matching. Material: peripheral blood, obtained on day 0 of MenACWY control vaccination. The CDR3 here reads CASSQGRGYNYEQYF. The nucleotide sequence reads as follows: TGTGCCAGCAGCCAAGGAAGGGGGTACAACTACGAGCAGTACTTC.